The entry that follows covers one T cell receptor beta chain sequence. The clone's antigen remains unknown. The input lacks base qualities; no much larger clone sits a single base away. The treatment or condition label here, explained by the study, means: some 20 received Ad26.COV2.S at low or high dose, single or two shots; about 5 received placebo; per-sample allocation not given. For vaccine and placebo recipients, the sequenced repertoires came from samples collected on day 63 after the first injection. Cohort 1b enrolled fewer than 30 adults aged 18-55 years at a single site in Boston, USA, between 29 July and 7 August 2020. Ad26.COV2.S was a replication-incompetent adenovirus type 26 vector that expressed a prefusion-stabilized SARS-CoV-2 spike protein derived from the original Wuhan strain. Spanning cysteine to phenylalanine, the CDR3 consists of 14 amino acids. Kept here is only the CDR3 DNA, which spans 42 bases and is read in frame from base 1. The germline V gene yields SGHRS for CDR1 and YFSETQ for CDR2. Relative to germline, V is 3 bases shorter and J is 4 bases shorter, with 11 bases between their ends.

The sample is drawn from a study of Ad26.COV2.S vaccination and SARS-CoV-2 variants listed by TCRdb under 2021. Regarding the research as a whole: Donors in the vaccine arm were drawn from COV1001, a multicentre, randomized, double-blind, placebo-controlled phase I-IIa trial testing Ad26.COV2.S in healthy adults. Blinding of investigators to trial group allocation was maintained during experiments and outcome assessment. The specificity and breadth of SARS-CoV-2-reactive T cell receptors after Ad26.COV2.S vaccination were assessed by TCRbeta repertoire sequencing. Trial participants were randomized into five groups of five: low-dose or high-dose Ad26.COV2.S given once or twice, or placebo on both occasions. A total of about 30 samples were included in the TCR-sequenced set, comprising around 19 Ad26.COV2.S vaccine recipients, 5 placebo recipients and 8 SARS-CoV-2 convalescent individuals. Ad26.COV2.S was given intramuscularly at 5x10^10 or 1x10^11 viral particles, as a single shot or as two shots 56 days apart. Results and caveats for the whole study, not just this receptor: After vaccination, substantial breadth of spike-specific CD8+ and CD4+ T cell responses was reported. Comparing responses between vaccine doses or regimens was not something the study was powered to do. Vaccine and placebo recipients had comparable non-spike TCR breadth, which fits with the vaccine containing only spike. Compared with placebo recipients, Ad26.COV2.S recipients showed higher spike-specific TCR breadth (P = 0.0014). According to the authors, total T cell responses may have been underestimated by the TCR breadth and depth analyses.

The immunoSEQ Assay was the method used to sequence TCRbeta CDR3 regions. After extraction, genomic DNA underwent amplification by bias-controlled multiplex PCR, followed by high-throughput sequencing. Under the source paper's analysis protocol: Collapsing and filtering of sequences were performed to quantify the absolute abundance of each unique TCRbeta CDR3 region. Usable DNA was measured by amplifying reference genes present in all nucleated cells, and TCRbeta template counts were normalized to that usable DNA to estimate T cell fraction. Repertoire TCRs were annotated as SARS-CoV-2-specific when V gene, CDR3 amino acid sequence and J gene were exactly matched to a known reactive TCR set. The reference SARS-CoV-2 TCR set was obtained from MIRA and was filtered for enrichment in COVID-19-positive ImmuneCODE repertoires, whereby public or cross-reactive TCRs were removed. Using the MIRA antigens, annotated TCRs were further analysed by specific ORF or by position within an ORF. Depth was the summed frequency of annotated unique rearrangements, while breadth was defined as annotated unique rearrangements over total unique productive rearrangements. Two-sided Wilcoxon rank-sum tests were applied when comparing TCR breadth between groups. In TCRdb, the immuneACCESS table is reduced to in-frame sequences with V and J assigned. These tables do not hold every clone; where another copy was compared, an unresolved V gene accounts for under half, and the others remain unexplained. V and J calls plus clone size are reproduced from that table; the DNA served to infer D and trimming. This sample comprises a few hundred thousand clones, roughly nine tenths of them detected only once. Jointly, the top ten make up 5.5% of the sample.

The clonotype comes from a person aged 18-60 years who received the Ad26.COV2.S COVID-19 vaccine or a placebo. The V gene is TRBV5-1 and the J gene is TRBJ1-5; D gene: possibly TRBD1, on 6 matching bases. Here the sequenced sample was peripheral blood, taken in a trial of Ad26.COV2.S vaccine versus placebo. The DNA reads as follows: TGCGCCAGCAGCTCGGACAGCTTTAATCAGCCCCAGCATTTT. It translates to CASSSDSFNQPQHF.